These 20 T cell receptor beta chains came from one sample sequenced in a study of T cells in Graves' hyperthyroidism and ophthalmopathy. Amplification yielded TCR beta CDR3 regions, with RNA transcripts as the source. HTBI primers were used for first-round RT-PCR of the TCR CDR3. TCRdb processed the multiplex PCR reads anew with MiXCR; each CDR3 protein has one entry. The data contain roughly 740,000 distinct CDR3 sequences, around 17% of them singletons. The sequenced sample was blood. The receptors stem from a man between 18 and 29 years old with Graves' hyperthyroidism.

This clonotype was picked up many times. This rearrangement joins TRBV27 to TRBJ2-1, with D perhaps TRBD1 (6 bases). This CDR3 has 15 residues. The germline V gene has CDR1 MNHEY and CDR2 SMNVEV (reference sequence). Trimming stripped 6 bases from V and 2 bases from J, with 14 bases between. Here the CDR3 DNA reads TGTGCCAGCAGCCCCCGGAGGACAGCCTACAATGAGCAGTTCTTC. It yields the protein CASSPRRTAYNEQFF.

This clonotype appeared a few times. The chain combines TRBV4-1 with TRBJ2-5; a weak D match, TRBD2 (7 bases). The germline gives CDR1 MGHRA, CDR2 YSYEKL. V dropped 2 bases and J dropped 5 bases, with 12 bases sitting between them. CDR3 length: 14 amino acids. The chain's CDR3 is CASSQRGARETQYF. The CDR3 DNA reads TGCGCCAGCAGCCAACGGGGGGCGAGGGAGACCCAGTACTTC.

This clonotype was observed a few times. The chain employs TRBV20-1 and TRBJ1-1; tentative D call: TRBD1 (5 bases). The ends were cut back, 3 bases at V and 11 bases at J, with 19 bases in the middle. Germline V gene lookup returns CDR1 DFQATT and CDR2 SNEGSKA (reference sequence). This CDR3 has 13 amino acids. In nucleotides, the CDR3 is TGCAGTGCTAGCCCCGGACGAGGGGTAAGGGCTTTCTTT. Translating it yields CSASPGRGVRAFF.

This clonotype was recorded many times. The chain's CDR3 is CASCSGRSDTQYF. CDR3 sequence (DNA): TGTGCCAGCTGTAGCGGGAGATCAGATACGCAGTATTTT. The chain is built from TRBV18 and TRBJ2-3; 9 bases agree with TRBD2. CDR3 length: 13 residues. From germline, CDR1 is KGHSH and CDR2 LQKENI. Unmatched junction bases numbered 3, after V lost 7 bases and J lost 4 bases.

This clonotype has a handful of counts. V usage is TRBV2 and J usage is TRBJ2-2; TRBD2 agrees at 7 bases. The V segment lost 6 bases and the J segment 3 bases; nucleotides outside the gene matches: 7. This CDR3 has 15 amino acids. The germline V gene encodes CDR1 SNHLY and CDR2 FYNNEI. CDR3 sequence reads: CASSERDRDTGELFF. DNA of the CDR3: TGTGCCAGCAGCGAGCGGGATCGGGACACCGGGGAGCTGTTTTTT.

This clonotype has more than one count but fewer than ten. The V gene is TRBV20-1, the J gene TRBJ1-5; D is possibly TRBD1 (5 bases). The CDR3 is made up of 15 amino acids. The germline V gene has CDR1 DFQATT and CDR2 SNEGSKA (reference sequence). Trimming shortened V by 3 bases and J by 3 bases, and 15 bases separated the two germline ends. CDR3 residues: CSASDSGGINQPQHF. The CDR3 nucleotides read TGCAGTGCTAGTGACAGCGGAGGGATCAATCAGCCCCAGCATTTT.

This clonotype was observed a few times. This chain joins TRBV20-1 and TRBJ2-7, with 7 bases lining up with TRBD2. This CDR3 is built from 14 residues. Germline trimming cut 6 bases from V and 3 bases from J; bases unmatched to any gene: 11. CDR1 is DFQATT, CDR2 SNEGSKA, per germline (reference sequence). Here the CDR3 DNA reads TGCAGTGCCAGGCCGTTAGCGGGTAGCTACGAGCAGTACTTC. The encoded protein is CSARPLAGSYEQYF.

In DNA form, the CDR3 reads TGTGCCAGCAGTCCGGGACTAGAGACAGATACGCAGTATTTT. As protein: CASSPGLETDTQYF. V usage is TRBV12-3 or TRBV12-4 and J usage is TRBJ2-3; 8 bases fit TRBD2. The CDR3 contains 14 residues. V was clipped by 5 bases and J by 3 bases; unmatched bases: 4.

This clonotype was seen a few times. The chain combines TRBV6-9 with TRBJ2-2; D tentatively fits TRBD1 or TRBD2 (5 bases each). Trimming left V 3 bases short and J 6 bases short, with 8 bases between. This CDR3 has 13 residues. Germline V gene lookup returns CDR1 MNHGY and CDR2 SVAAGI. CDR3 bases: TGTGCCAGCAGTTACCAGGGAGCCGGGGAGCTGTTTTTT. Translated: CASSYQGAGELFF.

At least ten counts were recorded for this clonotype. This sequence joins TRBV28 and TRBJ2-7; a weak D match, TRBD1 (6 bases). CDR1 is MDHEN, CDR2 SYDVKM, per germline. Trimming took 5 bases from V and 2 from J, leaving 16 bases between them. CDR3 length equals 15 residues. CDR3 DNA sequence: TGTGCCAGCAGTGGCCAGGGGTCCCGACCCTACGAGCAGTACTTC. Residues: CASSGQGSRPYEQYF.

This clonotype was seen more than once but under ten times. The gene calls are TRBV15 and TRBJ2-7; 7 bases line up with TRBD2. The CDR3 consists of 14 residues. Germline loops: CDR1 LNHNV, CDR2 YYDKDF (reference sequence). V shed 0 bases and J 4 bases; nucleotides not matched to a gene: 3. CDR3 residues: CATSRDREVYEQYF. DNA of the CDR3: TGTGCCACCAGCAGAGATCGGGAGGTGTACGAGCAGTACTTC.

This clonotype turned up a few times. The gene calls are TRBV11-3 and TRBJ1-1; D remains unclear. Trimming stripped 5 bases from V and 0 bases from J, with 10 bases between. The CDR3 loop spans 14 amino acids. The germline V gene has CDR1 SGHNT and CDR2 YENEEA. This CDR3 is CASSRPQMNTEAFF. The DNA for the CDR3 is TGTGCCAGCAGCCGGCCTCAGATGAACACTGAAGCTTTCTTT.

The table lists this clonotype with a few counts. This chain joins TRBV24-1 and TRBJ1-1, with 9 bases lining up with TRBD1. With V trimmed by 4 bases and J by 1 base, 3 bases remained unmatched. Germline CDR1 KGHDR, CDR2 SFDVKD. The CDR3 runs 15 residues. The CDR3 DNA reads as TGTGCCACCAGTGACGGGACAGGGTCGAACACTGAAGCTTTCTTT. It encodes CATSDGTGSNTEAFF.

The sample holds many counts of this clonotype. The V call is TRBV10-3, the J call TRBJ1-5, with TRBD1 matching over 10 bases. The CDR3 runs to 13 residues. V shed 10 bases, J shed 5 bases, and the junction held 5 bases outside the gene matches. Germline lookup yields CDR1 ENHRY and CDR2 SYGVKD. The CDR3 loop reads CASRQGADQPQHF. The CDR3 DNA follows: TGTGCCAGCAGACAGGGGGCTGATCAGCCCCAGCATTTT.

As for this clonotype: Mismatch with germline at one junction end may stem from a read error. The chain employs TRBV6-1 and TRBJ2-7; 7 positions agree with TRBD1. The CDR3 is 14 amino acids. Germline V gene lookup returns CDR1 MNHNS and CDR2 SASEGT. CDR3 region: CVSSEQGNSYEQYF. The CDR3 nucleotides read TGTGTCAGCAGTGAACAGGGGAATTCCTACGAGCAGTACTTC.

This clonotype appeared many times. The V call is TRBV12-3 or TRBV12-4, the J call TRBJ2-1; 8 bases agree with TRBD2. The J segment lost 7 bases and the V segment lost 7 bases, leaving 12 bases of the junction unmatched. This CDR3 contains 15 residues. The CDR3 DNA sequence: TGTGCCAGCACCCCGGCAGGAACTAGCGGAAATGAGCAGTTCTTC. It yields the protein CASTPAGTSGNEQFF.

The chain carries TRBV30 and TRBJ1-4, with 9 bases that match TRBD1. CDR1 is GTSNPN and CDR2 is SVGIG in the germline V gene (reference sequence). This CDR3 region has 14 residues. J was trimmed by 5 bases and V by 0 bases; bases with no gene match: 1. The CDR3 sequence: CAWSVQGANEKLFF. The CDR3 DNA sequence: TGTGCCTGGAGTGTACAGGGGGCGAATGAAAAACTGTTTTTT.

This clonotype was observed a few times. The rearrangement joins TRBV12-3 or TRBV12-4 to TRBJ1-5; D not certain. This CDR3 region has 13 residues. Trimming stripped 3 bases from V and 3 bases from J, with 6 bases between. CDR3 region: CASSFGPNQPQHF. Here the CDR3 DNA reads TGTGCCAGCAGTTTCGGGCCCAATCAGCCCCAGCATTTT.

J is TRBJ1-1 and V is TRBV5-1; D is unresolved. V lost 0 bases and J lost 1, with 7 bases in between. Germline V gene data show CDR1 as SGHRS and CDR2 as YFSETQ. There are 14 residues in the CDR3. The CDR3 spells CASSLVQKNTEAFF. The DNA for the CDR3 is TGCGCCAGCAGCTTGGTTCAGAAGAACACTGAAGCTTTCTTT.

This clonotype was detected a few times. J is TRBJ2-1 and V is TRBV20-1; 7 nucleotides agree with TRBD2. Germline V gene sequence: CDR1 DFQATT, CDR2 SNEGSKA (reference sequence). The CDR3 covers 13 residues. The CDR3 reads CTPRASGLGEQFF. DNA for the CDR3: TGCACCCCTCGGGCTAGCGGTCTCGGTGAGCAGTTCTTC.